This T cell receptor beta chain was documented in a study of post-analysis software for immune sequencing data. Notes on this clonotype: Its target is unknown.

Findings and limits, study-wide: Compared with controls, patients had more of 4 to 6 TRBV segments, including TRBV5-6, TRBV5-1 and TRBV20-1.

The CDR3 length is 13 residues. The ends lost 5 bases at V and 6 bases at J; junction bases unmatched: 6. The germline V gene has CDR1 DFQATT and CDR2 SNEGSKA (reference sequence). Prepared TCR beta cDNA libraries contained unique molecular identifiers. TCRdb called the PCR reads again in MiXCR, with one record for every CDR3 protein. The sample carries hundreds of thousands of distinct CDR3 sequences, 30% recorded once. Sequencing was done on a sample of blood. The clonotype originates from a girl aged 5-17 years with multiple sclerosis. V is TRBV20-1 and J is TRBJ1-5, with 8 bases lining up with TRBD1. DNA of the CDR3: TGCAGTGCTTCGACAGGGGCAACTCAGCCCCAGCATTTT. Its protein is CSASTGATQPQHF.